This TCR beta chain was observed in a study of OX40 agonist ivuxolimab in advanced cancers. Profiled with immunoSEQ multiplex PCR; TCRdb holds only in-frame clones, not every one. Of some 58,000 clones in the sample, approximately 91% were seen once. Sequencing used CD4+ or CD8+ T cells sorted from blood, obtained in a trial of the OX40 agonist ivuxolimab. This receptor was taken from an adult with an advanced solid tumor such as melanoma, head and neck, liver or kidney cancer.

CDR3 DNA: TGTGCCAGCAGCCAAGAGTCCGGGGGCTCCTACGAGCAGTACTTC. It is translated as CASSQESGGSYEQYF. The chain combines TRBV4-2 with TRBJ2-7, with D possibly being TRBD2 (6 bases). This CDR3 has 15 amino acids. Germline V gene data show CDR1 as LGHNA and CDR2 as YNFKEQ. V gave up 0 bases and J gave up 0 bases, with 9 bases separating them.